This paragraph reports one T cell receptor beta chain. Its cognate antigen is unknown. This sample was included in a study of cytomegalovirus exposure and HLA in healthy donors. The PCR contained 60 Vbeta and 13 Jbeta primers. In the original processing: It was a later analysis that counted roughly 79 million unique TCR beta chains, of which some 10 million were shared. Only in-frame clones appear in the TCRdb table, and some are missing; sequencing was by immunoSEQ multiplex PCR. V and J calls and clone size are those listed in that table; D and trimming were worked out from the DNA. The sample yields under 250,000 clones, just over 75% seen once. Study-wide results and caveats: It was only CMV serostatus that was available as immune exposure information.

V lost 6 bases, J lost 5 bases, and 8 bases stayed unmatched. The germline V gene encodes CDR1 MNHEY and CDR2 SMNVEV (reference sequence). The CDR3 has 14 amino acids. The sequenced material came from PBMCs. This TCR was sampled from a man aged 25-40 years in good health and CMV-seronegative. This chain links TRBV27 with TRBJ1-1; TRBD1 matches 8 bases. CDR3 bases: TGTGCCAGCAGACGAGGGACAGGTGTAACTGAAGCTTTCTTT. Translation: CASRRGTGVTEAFF.